A single sample is the source of the 17 T cell receptor beta chains below, sequenced in a study of T cell repertoires in cytomegalovirus infection. No antigens are known for them. Using its own MiXCR run on the reads, TCRdb lists one record per CDR3 protein. The sample yields about 890,000 distinct CDR3 sequences, approximately 33% seen once. Material: cultured CD8+ T cells from PBMCs, obtained from culture after CMV antigen stimulation. The receptors come from a human donor in good health (CMV status not recorded). Some clones in this sample may be carry-over from other donors' samples.

This clonotype was seen repeatedly, ten times or more. The genes are TRBV7-6 and TRBJ2-1; 15 nucleotides align to TRBD2. Trimming took 4 bases from V and 4 from J; bases not matched to a gene: 5. This CDR3 comprises 17 residues. Per the germline V gene, CDR1 is SGHVS and CDR2 is FNYEAQ. As DNA, the CDR3 is TGTGCCAGCAGCTCCCCGGGACTAGCGGGGGGTTACAATGAGCAGTTCTTC. Its protein product is CASSSPGLAGGYNEQFF.

The chain uses TRBV28 and TRBJ2-1; TRBD1 aligns across 9 bases. This CDR3 has 16 amino acids. From germline, CDR1 is MDHEN and CDR2 SYDVKM. Unmatched junction bases numbered 12, after V lost 5 bases and J lost 7 bases. The CDR3 DNA reads TGTGCCAGCAGTCCCCTGGGGGGACAGGGAAGGAATGAGCAGTTCTTC. It encodes CASSPLGGQGRNEQFF.

The rearrangement links TRBV9 to TRBJ2-2; 8 nucleotides line up with TRBD1. Trimming removed 1 base from V and 6 bases from J; junction bases left unmatched: 11. The germline V gene has CDR1 SGDLS and CDR2 YYNGEE. The CDR3 sequence is 17 residues long. The CDR3 region has the DNA TGTGCCAGCAGCGTAAATCCTACGCGACAGGGGTCCGGGGAGCTGTTTTTT. Translated, it gives CASSVNPTRQGSGELFF.

This clonotype was detected once. V usage is TRBV5-4 and J usage is TRBJ1-3; maybe TRBD1 (6 bases). Trimming removed 0 bases at V and 0 bases at J, with 13 bases between. This CDR3 contains 17 residues. The germline V gene has CDR1 SGHNT and CDR2 YYREEE (reference sequence). The CDR3 DNA sequence: TGTGCCAGCAGCTTGGTTTGGGGGCCGAGCTCTGGAAACACCATATATTTT. Translated: CASSLVWGPSSGNTIYF.

V usage is TRBV3-1 and J usage is TRBJ1-5; D unclear. With 1 base removed from V and 3 bases from J, the gap between germline ends came to 10 bases. Germline V gene sequence: CDR1 LGHDT, CDR2 YNNKEL (reference sequence). This CDR3 has 15 residues. The CDR3 region is CASSQVWGHNQPQHF. The CDR3, as DNA: TGTGCCAGCAGCCAAGTTTGGGGTCACAATCAGCCCCAGCATTTT.

V and J are TRBV12-3 or TRBV12-4 and TRBJ2-2; D uncertain. The CDR3 is made up of 16 amino acids. V lost 1 base, J lost 4 bases, and 13 bases lay in between. Here the CDR3 reads CASSLVRSRATGELFF. CDR3 nucleotides: TGTGCCAGCAGTTTAGTGAGGTCTCGAGCCACCGGGGAGCTGTTTTTT.

This clonotype occurred a few times. This chain connects TRBV12-3 or TRBV12-4 to TRBJ2-3; TRBD2 agrees at 10 bases. This CDR3 contains 17 residues. V was clipped by 5 bases and J by 0 bases; unmatched bases: 8. Here the CDR3 reads CASSLSGGPSSTDTQYF. The CDR3 DNA follows: TGTGCCAGCAGTCTTAGCGGGGGGCCCTCTAGCACAGATACGCAGTATTTT.

The CDR3 DNA sequence: TGTGCCACCAGCAGAGAGGGTAACTACAATGAGCAGTTCTTC. It translates to CATSREGNYNEQFF. The V call is TRBV15, the J call TRBJ2-1; D unresolved. The CDR3 spans 14 residues. Trimming left V 0 bases short and J 3 bases short, with 6 bases between. CDR1 and CDR2 from the germline V gene are LNHNV and YYDKDF (reference sequence).

Remarks on this clonotype: A read error may be the cause here, since a much bigger clone is one base away. This chain links TRBV6-1 with TRBJ1-2; TRBD1 is a possible D gene (5 bases). V lost 5 bases and J lost 9, with 10 bases in between. Per the germline V gene, CDR1 is MNHNS and CDR2 is SASEGT. This CDR3 contains 11 residues. CDR3 in amino acids: CASSPGHSYTF. The CDR3 nucleotides read TGTGCCAGCAGTCCTGGACATAGCTACACCTTC.

This clonotype turned up a few times. CDR3 coding DNA: TGTGCCAGCAGTTACCCTCCGGTACCTGGAAACACCATATATTTT. It encodes CASSYPPVPGNTIYF. The chain couples TRBV6-6 to TRBJ1-3; D gene ambiguous. The CDR3 covers 15 residues. Trimming took off 2 bases at V and 2 bases at J, with 10 bases between the two ends. Germline-derived CDR1 and CDR2 are MNHNY and SVGAGI (reference sequence).

This clonotype appeared a few times. V gene TRBV19 combines with J gene TRBJ2-3; TRBD2 agrees at 7 bases. The germline V gene has CDR1 LNHDA and CDR2 SQIVND (reference sequence). V was clipped by 6 bases and J by 1 base; unmatched bases: 10. The CDR3 totals 16 residues. CDR3 in amino acids: CASSRGGSRGTDTQYF. The CDR3 coding sequence is TGTGCCAGTAGCCGCGGGGGTTCACGGGGCACAGATACGCAGTATTTT.

The J gene is TRBJ2-2, the V gene TRBV6-5, with D maybe TRBD1 (5 bases). The CDR3 covers 15 residues. In germline, CDR1 is MNHEY, CDR2 SVGAGI. V was clipped by 0 bases and J by 4 bases, with 9 bases between them. The CDR3 DNA reads TGTGCCAGCAGTTACTCTTGGGGCACCACCGGGGAGCTGTTTTTT. The encoded protein is CASSYSWGTTGELFF.

This clonotype has only a few counts. The gene calls are TRBV12-3 or TRBV12-4 and TRBJ2-7; 8 nucleotides line up with TRBD1. The ends lost 6 bases at V and 4 bases at J; junction bases unmatched: 8. The CDR3 is made up of 14 amino acids. The DNA for the CDR3 is TGTGCCAGCAGACCGACAGGGGAAGGGTACGAGCAGTACTTC. Translation: CASRPTGEGYEQYF.

This sequence joins TRBV27 and TRBJ2-3, with D perhaps matching TRBD2 (6 bases). Deletions cut 5 bases from V and 6 bases from J, with 21 bases between. This CDR3 spans 16 amino acids. Germline V CDR1 and CDR2: MNHEY, SMNVEV (reference sequence). CDR3 region: CASSRVGGVGGDTQYF. CDR3 in DNA: TGTGCCAGCAGTAGGGTAGGCGGGGTAGGCGGTGATACGCAGTATTTT.

This clonotype was observed a few times. At one of its ends the junction is not consistent with the germline gene, which may arise from a read error. The chain joins TRBV7-7 to TRBJ2-2, with D unresolved. The CDR3 is 14 residues long. Germline CDR1 SSHAT, CDR2 FNYEAQ (reference sequence). Written as DNA, the CDR3 is TGTGCTAGCAGCTTAGCCCAACCCACCGGGGAGCTGTTTTTT. Residues: CASSLAQPTGELFF.

This clonotype has ten or more counts. This sequence joins TRBV6-5 and TRBJ2-7; tentative D call: TRBD2 (6 bases). There are 11 residues in the CDR3. The germline CDR1 and CDR2 sequences are MNHEY and SVGAGI. V was clipped by 4 bases and J by 6 bases, with 7 bases between them. The CDR3 sequence is CASSSGVEQYF. The CDR3 bases are TGTGCCAGCAGTTCGGGGGTCGAGCAGTACTTC.

V usage is TRBV20-1 and J usage is TRBJ2-5; 11 bases line up with TRBD2. V was pared by 1 base and J by 2 bases, with 3 bases of the junction left unmatched. Germline values: CDR1 DFQATT, CDR2 SNEGSKA (reference sequence). The CDR3 has 15 amino acids. The CDR3, as DNA: TGCAGTGCTAGAGGGTGGACTAGCGGGCAAGAGACCCAGTACTTC. Protein: CSARGWTSGQETQYF.